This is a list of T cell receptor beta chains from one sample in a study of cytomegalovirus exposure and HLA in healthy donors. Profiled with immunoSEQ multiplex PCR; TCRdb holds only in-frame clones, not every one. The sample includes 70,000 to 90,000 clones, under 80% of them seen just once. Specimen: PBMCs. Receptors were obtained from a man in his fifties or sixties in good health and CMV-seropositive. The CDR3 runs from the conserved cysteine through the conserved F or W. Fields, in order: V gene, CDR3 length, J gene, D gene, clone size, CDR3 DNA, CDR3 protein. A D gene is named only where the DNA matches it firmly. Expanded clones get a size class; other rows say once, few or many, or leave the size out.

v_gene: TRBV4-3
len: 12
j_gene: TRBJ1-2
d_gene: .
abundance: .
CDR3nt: TGCGCCAGCAGGGGACGGACAGTTGGCTACACCTTC
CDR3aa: CASRGRTVGYTF

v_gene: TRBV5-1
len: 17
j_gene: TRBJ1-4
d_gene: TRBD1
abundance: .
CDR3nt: TGCGCCAGCAGCTTTCTCCGACAGGGTGGGTCTTATGAAAAACTGTTTTTT
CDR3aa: CASSFLRQGGSYEKLFF

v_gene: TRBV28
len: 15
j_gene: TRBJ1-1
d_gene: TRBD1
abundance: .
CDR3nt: TGTGCCAGCAGTCCCTCGACAGGGTTGGGCACTGAAGCTTTCTTT
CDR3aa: CASSPSTGLGTEAFF

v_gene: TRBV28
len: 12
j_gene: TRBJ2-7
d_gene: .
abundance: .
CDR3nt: TGTGCCAGCAGCCCCAGGTCGTCCGAGCAGTACTTC
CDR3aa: CASSPRSSEQYF

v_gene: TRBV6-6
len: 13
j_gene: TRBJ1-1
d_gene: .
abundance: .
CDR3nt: TGTGCCAGCAACCCGACTATGAACACTGAAGCTTTCTTT
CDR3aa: CASNPTMNTEAFF

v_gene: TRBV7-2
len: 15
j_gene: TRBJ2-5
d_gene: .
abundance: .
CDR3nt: TGTGCCAGCAACTCGAAGGGGCAGGGCTCAGAGACCCAGTACTTC
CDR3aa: CASNSKGQGSETQYF

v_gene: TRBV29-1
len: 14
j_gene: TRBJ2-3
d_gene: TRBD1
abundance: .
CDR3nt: TGCAGCGTTCTGACAGGGGTAGCTCGAGATACGCAGTATTTT
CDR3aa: CSVLTGVARDTQYF

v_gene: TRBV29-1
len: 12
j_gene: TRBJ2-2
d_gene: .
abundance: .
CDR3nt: TGCAGCGTTGAAGGGCCGGGCGGGGAGCTGTTTTTT
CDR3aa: CSVEGPGGELFF

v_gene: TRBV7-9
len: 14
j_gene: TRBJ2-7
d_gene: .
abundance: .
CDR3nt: TGTTCCAGCAGCTTAGCAGGACACGCCTACGAGCAGTACTTC
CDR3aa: CSSSLAGHAYEQYF

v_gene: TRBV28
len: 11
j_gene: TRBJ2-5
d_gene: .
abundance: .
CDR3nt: TGTGCCAGCAGTTTACGAGAGACCCAGTACTTC
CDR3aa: CASSLRETQYF

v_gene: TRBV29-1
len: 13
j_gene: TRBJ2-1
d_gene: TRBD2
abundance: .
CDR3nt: TGCAGCGTTGAAAGTCGGACTAGCAATGAGCAGTTCTTC
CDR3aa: CSVESRTSNEQFF

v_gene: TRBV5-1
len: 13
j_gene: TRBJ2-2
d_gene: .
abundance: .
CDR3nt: TGCGCCAGCAGAGAAGGCCGGGCCGGGGAGCTGTTTTTT
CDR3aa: CASREGRAGELFF

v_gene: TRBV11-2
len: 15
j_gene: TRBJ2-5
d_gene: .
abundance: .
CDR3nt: TGTGCCAGCAGCTTAGATGATGGCAGGGGAAAGTCCCAGTACTTC
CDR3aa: CASSLDDGRGKSQYF

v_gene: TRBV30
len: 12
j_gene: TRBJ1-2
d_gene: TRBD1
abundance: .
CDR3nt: TGTGCCTCCCCCCGGGACAGCTATGGCTACACCTTC
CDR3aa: CASPRDSYGYTF

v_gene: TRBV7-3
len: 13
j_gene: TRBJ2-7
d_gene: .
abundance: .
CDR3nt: TGTGCCAGCAGCTCCGGAGGAGTGGGCGAGCAGTACTTC
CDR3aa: CASSSGGVGEQYF

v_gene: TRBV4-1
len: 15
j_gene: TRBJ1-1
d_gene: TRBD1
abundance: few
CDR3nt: TGCGCCAGCAGCCAGGGACAGGGGGCGAACACTGAAGCTTTCTTT
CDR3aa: CASSQGQGANTEAFF

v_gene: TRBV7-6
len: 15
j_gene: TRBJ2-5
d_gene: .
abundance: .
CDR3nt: TGTGCCAGCAGCTTACGGCCCCCGGGCCAAGAGACCCAGTACTTC
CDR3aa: CASSLRPPGQETQYF